A single sample is the source of the 31 T cell receptor beta chains below, sequenced in a study of Tregs in tolerant kidney transplant recipients. Mixed chimerism was transient after nonmyeloablative marrow transplants from related graft donors. Repertoires were generated with immunoSEQ multiplex PCR, while TCRdb's copy carries only in-frame clones and drops some. Here the sample table reports tens of thousands of clones. The source material was CD4+ T cells from blood (PBMCs), sampled 24 months after the transplant. Source of these receptors: a human patient who received a combined kidney and bone marrow transplant. Some T cells may have come from the graft donor.

A remark on this clone: The read halts 3 residues ahead of the CDR3 end, with the missing end drawn from the germline J gene. The chain combines TRBV10-3 with TRBJ1-1; no firm D call. The CDR3 spans 12 residues. Germline lookup yields CDR1 ENHRY and CDR2 SYGVKD. The V and J ends lost 5 bases and 5 bases respectively, with 9 bases between them. The covered CDR3 bases are TGTGCCATCAGTTCAACTCGAACTGAA. Its protein product is CAISSTRTE. The complete CDR3 sequence is CAISSTRTEAFF.

Of note for this clone: The read terminates 3 residues ahead of where the CDR3 ends, so the germline J gene completes it. The chain is built from TRBV20-1 and TRBJ2-3; a possible D gene is TRBD2 (6 bases). Germline loops: CDR1 DFQATT, CDR2 SNEGSKA (reference sequence). Trimming took off 0 bases at V and 4 bases at J, with 11 bases between the two ends. CDR3 length: 14 amino acids. The part of the CDR3 DNA that was read is TGCAGTGCTAGAGATCCCCGCGGGGCAGATACG. This gives the protein CSARDPRGADT. The whole CDR3 is CSARDPRGADTQYF.

Regarding this clone: The sequenced fragment ends 3 residues before the CDR3 boundary, so the rest is inferred from the germline J gene. V gene TRBV12-3 or TRBV12-4 combines with J gene TRBJ2-1; D is uncertain. The V end was cut by 3 bases, the J end by 7 bases, with 4 bases between. This CDR3 contains 11 residues. The DNA read from the CDR3 is TGTGCCAGCAGTTTTCTTAATGAG. This translates into CASSFLNE. From start to end, the CDR3 is CASSFLNEQFF.

Of note for this clone: The sequenced fragment ends 3 residues before the CDR3 boundary, so the rest is inferred from the germline J gene. V is TRBV10-3 and J is TRBJ2-7; tentatively, D is TRBD1 or TRBD2 (5 bases each). There are 13 residues in the CDR3. V lost 3 bases and J lost 4, with 10 bases in between. Germline V gives CDR1 ENHRY, CDR2 SYGVKD. The CDR3 loop is CAISDGREYEQYF. The sequenced CDR3 bases are TGTGCCATCAGTGACGGCAGGGAGTACGAG.

Comments on this clone: The read is 3 residues too short to cover the CDR3 end, so that end is filled in from the germline J gene. The V and J genes are TRBV7-3 and TRBJ2-7, with 7 bases matching TRBD1. The CDR3 has 14 residues. Per the germline V gene, CDR1 is SGHTA and CDR2 is FQGTGA. V trimming: 5 bases; J trimming: 0 bases; junction bases outside the gene matches: 4. The DNA read from the CDR3 is TGTGCCAGCAGCCCCGACAGGGACTCCTACGAG. This translates into CASSPDRDSYE. The entire CDR3 sequence reads CASSPDRDSYEQYF.

Turning to this clone: Read coverage stops 3 residues before the CDR3 terminus; the germline J gene supplies the remainder. The chain links TRBV6-2 or TRBV6-3 to TRBJ2-2; 8 bases line up with TRBD1. The V gene end was trimmed by 6 bases and the J gene end by 1 base; junction bases not matched to a gene: 4. The germline V gene has CDR1 MNHEY and CDR2 SVGEGT. The CDR3 has 15 residues. The covered CDR3 bases are TGTGCCAGCAGACCCGACAGGGGGAACACCGGGGAG. Protein product: CASRPDRGNTGE. In full, the CDR3 reads CASRPDRGNTGELFF.

CDR3 bases read: TGTGCCAGCTCACCGATACTGGCAGGAAACACTGAA. Protein: CASSPILAGNTE. The whole CDR3 is CASSPILAGNTEAFF. This chain connects TRBV18 to TRBJ1-1; no definite D call. Read coverage stops 3 residues before the CDR3 terminus; the germline J gene supplies the remainder. In germline, CDR1 is KGHSH, CDR2 LQKENI. CDR3 length: 15 amino acids. Trimming shortened V by 3 bases and J by 2 bases, and 13 bases separated the two germline ends.

A note on this clone: Coverage ceases 3 residues before the CDR3 finishes, and the germline J gene fills in the end. The J gene is TRBJ1-6, the V gene TRBV19, with 7 bases that match TRBD1. J gave up 6 bases and V 4 bases, and 3 bases lay outside the gene matches. Germline CDR1 is LNHDA and CDR2 is SQIVND (reference sequence). The CDR3 extends over 14 amino acids. The chain's CDR3 is CASSTRDSNSPLHF. CDR3 DNA, as far as it was read: TGTGCCAGTAGTACACGGGACAGTAATTCACCC.

With regard to this clone: The CDR3 end falls 3 residues outside the read, so it is completed with the germline J gene. Other DNA sequences of this sample code for an identical CDR3. V and J are TRBV30 and TRBJ2-7, with 7 bases lining up with TRBD1. V shed 0 bases and J 0 bases; nucleotides not matched to a gene: 5. This CDR3 spans 15 amino acids. CDR1 and CDR2 (germline): GTSNPN, SVGIG (reference sequence). The CDR3 DNA, read in part, is TGTGCCTGGAGTGTCTACAGGGGTGTCTCCTACGAG. It encodes CAWSVYRGVSYE. The whole CDR3 region reads CAWSVYRGVSYEQYF. The full variable domain, with the rest looked up from reference TRBV30 and TRBJ2-7, is SQTIHQWPATLVQPVGSPLSLECTVEGTSNPNLYWYRQAAGRGLQLLFYSVGIGQISSEVPQNLSASRPQDRQFILSSKKLLLSDSGFYLCAWSVYRGVSYEQYFGPGTRLTVT.

With regard to this clone: The read falls 3 residues short of the CDR3 end, and the missing part is taken from the germline J gene. The chain carries TRBV14 and TRBJ1-5; no definite D call. CDR1 is SGHDN, CDR2 FVKESK, per germline. CDR3 length equals 13 residues. The ends were cut back, 0 bases at V and 7 bases at J, with 7 bases in the middle. The covered CDR3 bases are TGTGCCAGCAGCCAAGATAGTAGACAGCCC. Translating it yields CASSQDSRQP. The complete CDR3 reads CASSQDSRQPQHF. Looking up the rest from reference TRBV14 and TRBJ1-5 gives the full variable domain: EAGVTQFPSHSVIEKGQTVTLRCDPISGHDNLYWYRRVMGKEIKFLLHFVKESKQDESGMPNNRFLAERTGGTYSTLKVQPAELEDSGVYFCASSQDSRQPQHFGDGTRLSIL.

Details on this clone: The read falls 3 residues short of the CDR3 end, and the missing part is taken from the germline J gene. The chain recombines TRBV19 with TRBJ1-5, with 7 positions matching TRBD1. CDR1 is LNHDA and CDR2 is SQIVND in the germline V gene (reference sequence). The CDR3 totals 13 residues. The ends lost 5 bases at V and 7 bases at J; junction bases unmatched: 5. Partial CDR3 DNA: TGTGCCAGTAGTTTGGACAGGAGGCAGCCC. Its protein product is CASSLDRRQP. The full CDR3 reads CASSLDRRQPQHF.

As for this clone: The CDR3 is cut off 3 residues early in the read; its end comes from the germline J gene. The gene calls are TRBV5-1 and TRBJ2-3; no clear D. The ends were cut back, 1 base at V and 6 bases at J, with 12 bases in the middle. The length of the CDR3 is 14 residues. Germline loops: CDR1 SGHRS, CDR2 YFSETQ. CDR3 region: CASSLRPEGDTQYF. The sequenced CDR3 bases are TGCGCCAGCAGCTTGAGGCCTGAAGGCGATACG.

Turning to this clone: The CDR3 end falls 3 residues outside the read, so it is completed with the germline J gene. The chain couples TRBV7-8 to TRBJ2-1; D uncertain. Trimming removed 3 bases at V and 6 bases at J, with 15 bases between. The length of the CDR3 is 15 residues. Germline lookup yields CDR1 SGHVS and CDR2 FQNEAQ. CDR3 loop: CASSLRSSGGNEQFF. Incomplete CDR3 DNA: TGTGCCAGCAGCTTGCGATCCTCGGGTGGCAATGAG.

Turning to this clone: The read falls 3 residues short of the CDR3 end, and the missing part is taken from the germline J gene. V usage is TRBV7-9 and J usage is TRBJ1-3, with 8 bases that match TRBD1. Trimming took 5 bases from V and 7 from J; bases not matched to a gene: 10. CDR1 SEHNR and CDR2 FQNEAQ come from the germline V gene (reference sequence). There are 15 residues in the CDR3. The CDR3 DNA, read in part, is TGTGCCAGCAGCATTTCCGGGACAGGACCCAACACC. Protein sequence: CASSISGTGPNT. From start to end, the CDR3 is CASSISGTGPNTIYF.

To note about this clone: The read is 3 residues too short to cover the CDR3 end, so that end is filled in from the germline J gene. The chain recombines TRBV19 with TRBJ2-1, with D possibly being TRBD1 (6 bases). Germline CDR1 is LNHDA and CDR2 is SQIVND (reference sequence). V dropped 6 bases and J dropped 9 bases, with 18 bases sitting between them. The CDR3 consists of 14 residues. The DNA read from the CDR3 is TGTGCCAGTAGCGGACAGCCTTTCAATTTTGAG. Translation: CASSGQPFNFE. In full, the CDR3 is CASSGQPFNFEQFF.

As concerns this clone: With the read ending 3 residues before the CDR3 end, the germline J gene is used to fill in that end. The chain couples TRBV5-1 to TRBJ2-7, with a possible D match to TRBD1 (5 bases). The germline V gene has CDR1 SGHRS and CDR2 YFSETQ. The ends were cut back, 0 bases at V and 2 bases at J, with 6 bases in the middle. The CDR3 is made up of 13 amino acids. CDR3 loop: CASSLGTPYEQYF. CDR3 bases read: TGCGCCAGCAGCTTGGGGACACCCTACGAG.

Comments on this clone: The CDR3 end lies 3 residues beyond the end of the read and is filled in from the germline J gene. The chain carries TRBV7-2 and TRBJ2-1; D is uncertain. CDR3 size: 13 residues. The germline CDR1 and CDR2 sequences are SGHTA and FQGNSA. The V end was cut by 1 base, the J end by 6 bases, with 7 bases between. Partial CDR3 DNA: TGTGCCAGCAGCTTAGTATCCAGCAATGAG. This translates into CASSLVSSNE. The whole CDR3 protein reads CASSLVSSNEQFF.

With respect to this clone: The CDR3 is cut off 3 residues early in the read; its end comes from the germline J gene. The chain recombines TRBV10-3 with TRBJ2-2; tentatively, D is TRBD1 (5 bases). Germline CDR1 is ENHRY and CDR2 is SYGVKD. The CDR3 loop spans 14 amino acids. V lost 4 bases and J lost 7, with 13 bases in between. Incomplete CDR3 DNA: TGTGCCATCAGTGGGGGAACCCAGGGCGGGGAG. Its protein product is CAISGGTQGGE. The complete CDR3 reads CAISGGTQGGELFF.

About this clone itself: The CDR3 end is not reached by the read, which stops 3 residues before it; the germline J gene fills it in. The chain has TRBV19 and TRBJ2-7, with D unclear. Trimming left V 4 bases short and J 4 bases short, with 11 bases between. CDR3 size: 13 residues. Germline V gene lookup returns CDR1 LNHDA and CDR2 SQIVND (reference sequence). The sequenced CDR3 bases are TGTGCCAGTAGTACGAGCGATCGATACGAG. This encodes CASSTSDRYE. The CDR3 reads in full as CASSTSDRYEQYF.

CDR3 sequence: CSARGTGNYEQYF. The sequenced CDR3 bases are TGCAGTGCTAGGGGAACAGGGAACTACGAG. This chain connects TRBV20-1 to TRBJ2-7; the D gene is possibly TRBD1 (6 bases). The DNA ends 3 residues before the CDR3 does, and the rest of the CDR3 is filled in from the germline J gene. Trimming removed 3 bases at V and 3 bases at J, with 12 bases between. CDR1 DFQATT and CDR2 SNEGSKA come from the germline V gene (reference sequence). The CDR3 spans 13 residues.

As concerns this clone: Read data end 3 residues before the CDR3 end; the end is taken from the germline J gene. The chain joins TRBV10-3 to TRBJ2-3; the D is unclear. CDR1 is ENHRY, CDR2 SYGVKD, per germline. With 8 bases removed from V and 0 bases from J, the gap between germline ends came to 9 bases. The CDR3 loop spans 13 amino acids. The CDR3 here is CAIAESSTDTQYF. The CDR3 DNA, read in part, is TGTGCCATCGCGGAGTCTAGCACAGATACG.

Turning to this clone: The CDR3 end falls 3 residues outside the read, so it is completed with the germline J gene. This sequence joins TRBV10-2 and TRBJ2-1; 7 bases line up with TRBD1. The germline gives CDR1 WSHSY, CDR2 SAAADI. There are 12 residues in the CDR3. V was pared by 5 bases and J by 7 bases, with 2 bases of the junction left unmatched. CDR3 residues: CASSPGGNEQFF. The sequenced CDR3 bases are TGCGCCAGCAGTCCAGGGGGAAATGAG.

On this clone itself: The CDR3 end falls 3 residues outside the read, so it is completed with the germline J gene. This chain connects TRBV19 to TRBJ2-5; 14 bases agree with TRBD2. The CDR3 has 16 residues. Germline V gene data show CDR1 as LNHDA and CDR2 as SQIVND (reference sequence). Losses at the gene ends were 5 bases for V and 5 bases for J; bases not matched to a gene: 7. The part of the CDR3 DNA that was read is TGTGCCAGTAGTGTCACCGGGACTAGCGGGAGTGAGACC. Protein: CASSVTGTSGSET. The complete CDR3 protein is CASSVTGTSGSETQYF.

Comments on this clone: The read ends 3 residues before the CDR3 terminus; that terminus is restored from the germline J gene. This chain uses TRBV11-2 with TRBJ2-1; tentatively, D is TRBD1 (6 bases). The CDR3 has 13 residues. Germline V gene lookup returns CDR1 SGHAT and CDR2 FQNNGV. Trimming stripped 5 bases from V and 9 bases from J, with 14 bases between. CDR3: CASSPLRGGEQFF. Partial CDR3 DNA: TGTGCCAGCAGCCCCCTACGAGGGGGTGAG.

On this clone: The missing CDR3 end, 3 residues past where the read stops, is filled in from the germline J gene. The gene calls are TRBV20-1 and TRBJ1-5; D is undetermined. Trimming shortened V by 6 bases and J by 0 bases, and 9 bases separated the two germline ends. CDR3 size: 13 residues. The germline gives CDR1 DFQATT, CDR2 SNEGSKA (reference sequence). The CDR3 loop is CSAPSGSNQPQHF. The CDR3 DNA, read in part, is TGCAGTGCCCCCTCGGGTAGCAATCAGCCC.

With regard to this clone: The read finishes 3 residues shy of the CDR3 end, and the germline J gene is used to complete it. This chain joins TRBV18 and TRBJ1-4, with 9 bases matching TRBD1. V trimming: 3 bases; J trimming: 5 bases; junction bases outside the gene matches: 4. The germline V gene encodes CDR1 KGHSH and CDR2 LQKENI. The CDR3 length is 15 residues. The CDR3 bases that were read are TGTGCCAGCTCACCTCCGGGACAGGGAAATGAAAAA. Translated, it gives CASSPPGQGNEK. The CDR3 reads in full as CASSPPGQGNEKLFF.

On this clone: The sequenced fragment ends 3 residues before the CDR3 boundary, so the rest is inferred from the germline J gene. The gene calls are TRBV19 and TRBJ2-5; maybe TRBD2 (7 bases). CDR1 LNHDA and CDR2 SQIVND come from the germline V gene (reference sequence). The V gene lost 4 bases and the J gene lost 5 bases, with 20 bases spanning the gap. The length of the CDR3 is 16 residues. This CDR3 reads CASSTSGRGLWETQYF. CDR3 bases read: TGTGCCAGTAGTACCTCGGGGCGGGGGCTCTGGGAGACC.

To note about this clone: The missing CDR3 end, 3 residues past where the read stops, is filled in from the germline J gene. The genes are TRBV20-1 and TRBJ1-2, with 9 bases that match TRBD1. Germline V gene data show CDR1 as DFQATT and CDR2 as SNEGSKA (reference sequence). CDR3 length: 12 amino acids. The CDR3 loop reads CSASTGGYGYTF. The DNA read from the CDR3 is TGCAGTGCTAGTACAGGGGGCTACGGC.

To note about this clone: With the read ending 3 residues before the CDR3 end, the germline J gene is used to fill in that end. V usage is TRBV2 and J usage is TRBJ1-2, with 8 positions matching TRBD1. CDR1 SNHLY and CDR2 FYNNEI come from the germline V gene. This CDR3 has 14 amino acids. The CDR3 sequence: CASSKNDRGWGYTF. The CDR3 bases that were read are TGTGCCAGCAGCAAGAACGACAGGGGATGGGGC. Together with reference TRBV2 and TRBJ1-2, the CDR3 gives the full variable domain: EPEVTQTPSHQVTQMGQEVILRCVPISNHLYFYWYRQILGQKVEFLVSFYNNEISEKSEIFDDQFSVERPDGSNFTLKIRSTKLEDSAMYFCASSKNDRGWGYTFGSGTRLTVV.

As for this clone: The read halts 3 residues ahead of the CDR3 end, with the missing end drawn from the germline J gene. The rearrangement uses TRBV5-6 and TRBJ1-4; the D is unclear. The CDR3 contains 12 residues. Trimming cost V 4 bases and J 4 bases, with 5 bases left between them. In germline, CDR1 is SGHDT, CDR2 YYEEEE. The sequenced CDR3 bases are TGTGCCAGCAGCCGCGATAATGAAAAA. Its translation: CASSRDNEK. The full CDR3 sequence reads CASSRDNEKLFF.

Worth noting for this clone: From the germline J gene comes the end of the CDR3, since the read stops 3 residues before it. The chain employs TRBV7-9 and TRBJ2-1, with TRBD1 identical over 9 bases. The CDR3 consists of 15 residues. The V gene end was trimmed by 7 bases and the J gene end by 7 bases; junction bases not matched to a gene: 11. Germline V CDR1 and CDR2: SEHNR, FQNEAQ (reference sequence). The CDR3 region is CASTDLGTGLNEQFF. Partial CDR3 DNA: TGTGCCAGCACCGACCTTGGGACAGGGTTGAATGAG.